This TCR beta chain was found in a study of blood T cell repertoires in COVID-19. Patients of the Seattle cohort, enrolled during active infection, were followed longitudinally. Germline loops: CDR1 SNHLY, CDR2 FYNNEI. This CDR3 region has 16 residues. V shed 4 bases, J shed 4 bases, and the junction held 5 bases outside the gene matches. The data were produced by immunoSEQ multiplex PCR, yet TCRdb's version contains in-frame clones alone and is incomplete. The sample includes approximately 290,000 clones, about 80% of them seen just once. The rearrangement joins TRBV2 to TRBJ2-1, with 12 bases that match TRBD2. The TCR comes from a person between 65 and 79 years old with COVID-19, enrolled during active disease. The specimen was peripheral blood. The CDR3 sequence: CASSGASGGAYNEQFF. In nucleotides, the CDR3 is TGTGCCAGCAGTGGGGCTAGCGGGGGGGCTTACAATGAGCAGTTCTTC.